A selection of T cell receptor beta chains follows, all from one sample in a study of cytomegalovirus exposure and HLA in healthy donors. Sequencing was performed with immunoSEQ multiplex PCR; in TCRdb, only in-frame clones are kept and a portion is missing. The sample has about 120,000 clones, 60% to 80% seen once. Sample: PBMCs. The receptors stem from a female donor in good health and CMV-seronegative. CDR3s include the opening cysteine and the closing phenylalanine or tryptophan. Not all rows give a size; the values are once, few, many and, for expanded clones, a class.

>NA|TRBV28
CASSLAAINNEQFF
>NA|TRBV6-5
CASSLAGAGYEQYF
>NA|TRBV9
CASSVGSGFGTGDEKLFF
>NA|TRBV7-3
CASSSRTSGSTDTQYF
>NA|TRBV14
CASSQDLQDWDTEAFF
>few|TRBV4-3
CASSPIGDNTEAFF
>NA|TRBV10-3
CAINGVGDTQYF
>NA|TRBV7-9
CASSLPGPYEKLFF
>NA|TRBV28
CASSRPINEQFF
>few|TRBV5-1
CASSPILDTSDEQFF
>NA|TRBV18
CASSPATGTQETQYF
>NA|TRBV4-1
CASSQEATGFNQPQHF
>NA|TRBV5-1
CASSLTGQGRADTQYF
>NA|TRBV9
CASSAGVGESTDTQYF
>NA|TRBV2
CASLSGLANEKLFF
>NA|TRBV2
CASSPGSGENQPQHF
>NA|TRBV5-1
CASTTGGGTFNQETQYF
>few|TRBV28
CASRTDRVDQPQHF
>NA|TRBV28
CASSSLGHRPYEQYF
>NA|TRBV7-6
CASSSQGGETQYF
>NA|TRBV9
CASSATGTGGETQYF
>few|TRBV7-3
CASSLNPLGNTEAFF
>few|TRBV7-9
CASSPTPGQSIVFTDTQYF
>NA|TRBV7-9
CASSWTGPSYGYTF